There are many counts of the clone carrying this T cell receptor beta chain. Its specificity is not known. Trimming removed 5 bases from V and 8 bases from J, with 19 bases in between. CDR1 is SGHTA, CDR2 FQGTGA, per germline. The CDR3 is 15 residues long. The data were taken from a study of T cell repertoires in cytomegalovirus infection. As for the study in general: Public TCR beta signatures were indicative of both CMV infection and a matching HLA type.

Study results and limitations: Frequencies of public TCR beta families were cumulated, and this identified carriers of CMV plus the relevant HLA.

TCRdb fed the reads into MiXCR, producing one record per CDR3 protein. Of approximately 490,000 distinct CDR3 sequences listed, around 11% are singletons. Source material: PBMCs. This chain uses TRBV7-3 with TRBJ2-1; possibly TRBD1 for D (7 bases). This receptor was taken from a human donor in good health (CMV status not recorded). Some clones in this sample may be carry-over from other donors' samples. The CDR3 bases are TGTGCCAGCAGCCCCCAATCCGGCAGGGGGGATGAGCAGTTCTTC. Its translation: CASSPQSGRGDEQFF. Drawing the rest from reference TRBV7-3 and TRBJ2-1, the complete variable domain is GAGVSQTPSNKVTEKGKYVELRCDPISGHTALYWYRQSLGQGPEFLIYFQGTGAADDSGLPNDRFFAVRPEGSVSTLKIQRTERGDSAVYLCASSPQSGRGDEQFFGPGTRLTVL.